This T cell receptor (beta chain) was recovered during a study of blood T cell repertoires in COVID-19. Study-wide background: The United States, Italy and Spain were the sources of the acute and convalescent COVID-19 samples. T cells, B-cell-depleted T cells, or PBMCs supplied cDNA or gDNA.

Per the original methods: Reference gene primers were amplified, and this amplification served to estimate nucleated cell counts. TCRdb keeps only in-frame clones here, not all; method: immunoSEQ multiplex PCR. V and J calls and clone size are those listed in that table; D and trimming were worked out from the DNA. The sample yields a few hundred thousand clones, 70% to 90% seen once. The CDR3 has 13 amino acids. The V gene end was trimmed by 2 bases and the J gene end by 10 bases; junction bases not matched to a gene: 3. From germline, CDR1 is WNHNN and CDR2 SYGVQD (reference sequence). This receptor was identified in a woman over 75 with acute or convalescent COVID-19. This chain joins TRBV10-1 and TRBJ1-4; 8 bases match TRBD1. The sample comprised peripheral blood. For the CDR3, the DNA is TGCGCCAGCAGTGAGCCACAGGGGGGAAAACTGTTTTTT. The encoded protein is CASSEPQGGKLFF.